This TCR beta chain was identified during a study of cytomegalovirus exposure and HLA in healthy donors. CDR3 length: 16 amino acids. Germline values: CDR1 SGHTA, CDR2 FQGNSA. A multiplex PCR was run with 60 Vbeta primers and 13 Jbeta primers. Some clones are missing from TCRdb's copy, which holds only in-frame ones; the method was immunoSEQ multiplex PCR. The table records roughly 100,000 clones, roughly 78% of them present only once. The source is a woman in her forties in good health and CMV-seronegative. V is TRBV7-2 and J is TRBJ2-5, with 11 bases matching TRBD2. TRBJ2-7 explains the end of the DNA better; the J call may be wrong. The sequenced material came from PBMCs. The CDR3 region has the DNA TGTGCCAGCAGCGACGGACTAGCGGGTGTAGGCTACGAGCAGTACTTC. Residues: CASSDGLAGVGYEQYF.